These T cell receptor beta chains were read from a single sample in a study of shared clonotypes between healthy human individuals. The table came from immunoSEQ multiplex PCR; TCRdb's copy has only in-frame clones and leaves some out. The data show some 800,000 clones, approximately 92% seen once. Sequenced input: naive CD8+ T cells sorted from blood. The receptors were gathered from a man aged 25-45 years in good health. Each CDR3 is given with its conserved first and last residue.

cdr3_aa: CASSLEPGTYQETQYF
cdr3_length: 16
v_call: TRBV11-2
j_call: TRBJ2-5

cdr3_aa: CASTPGLESSPTDTQYF
cdr3_length: 17
v_call: TRBV27
j_call: TRBJ2-3

cdr3_aa: CASSAQGAHTF
cdr3_length: 11
v_call: TRBV7-9
j_call: TRBJ1-2

cdr3_aa: CASSLSPSSITDTQYF
cdr3_length: 16
v_call: TRBV5-4
j_call: TRBJ2-3

cdr3_aa: CASSGTGDEQYF
cdr3_length: 12
v_call: TRBV7-9
j_call: TRBJ2-7

cdr3_aa: CASSPTHRPGGTPPIYEQYF
cdr3_length: 20
v_call: TRBV23-1
j_call: TRBJ2-7

cdr3_aa: CASSPGSYNEQFF
cdr3_length: 13
v_call: TRBV14
j_call: TRBJ2-1

cdr3_aa: CASSYRSSYEQYF
cdr3_length: 13
v_call: TRBV27
j_call: TRBJ2-7

cdr3_aa: CASSFQGTTGDTQYF
cdr3_length: 15
v_call: TRBV7-9
j_call: TRBJ2-3

cdr3_aa: CASSSYLRLAEDQETQYF
cdr3_length: 18
v_call: TRBV7-8
j_call: TRBJ2-5

cdr3_aa: CASSPRGRVETQYF
cdr3_length: 14
v_call: TRBV27
j_call: TRBJ2-5

cdr3_aa: CASSLVQGMNTEAFF
cdr3_length: 15
v_call: TRBV7-9
j_call: TRBJ1-1

cdr3_aa: CASKPLGGYGYTF
cdr3_length: 13
v_call: TRBV27
j_call: TRBJ1-2

cdr3_aa: CASSYLSGRGSEQFF
cdr3_length: 15
v_call: TRBV7-9
j_call: TRBJ2-1

cdr3_aa: CSVEPAGFHGYTF
cdr3_length: 13
v_call: TRBV29-1
j_call: TRBJ1-2

cdr3_aa: CASSLFEPPYEQYF
cdr3_length: 14
v_call: TRBV7-9
j_call: TRBJ2-7

cdr3_aa: CASSLGAPGPSYNEQFF
cdr3_length: 17
v_call: TRBV7-2
j_call: TRBJ2-1

cdr3_aa: CASSIAGVNPGEQYF
cdr3_length: 15
v_call: TRBV28
j_call: TRBJ2-7

cdr3_aa: CASSLFPGGDKANEQFF
cdr3_length: 17
v_call: TRBV27
j_call: TRBJ2-1

cdr3_aa: CASRLESYEQYF
cdr3_length: 12
v_call: TRBV7-9
j_call: TRBJ2-7

cdr3_aa: CASSEGGLAGTDTQYF
cdr3_length: 16
v_call: TRBV2
j_call: TRBJ2-3

cdr3_aa: CASSLTSGRAALSYNEQFF
cdr3_length: 19
v_call: TRBV6-4
j_call: TRBJ2-1

cdr3_aa: CASSPDTFQETQYF
cdr3_length: 14
v_call: TRBV6-1
j_call: TRBJ2-5

cdr3_aa: CASSFWGSAYEQYF
cdr3_length: 14
v_call: TRBV28
j_call: TRBJ2-7

cdr3_aa: CASRLDYNEQFF
cdr3_length: 12
v_call: TRBV11-2
j_call: TRBJ2-1

cdr3_aa: CASSLPSAGGPQNTLSGELFF
cdr3_length: 21
v_call: TRBV5-1
j_call: TRBJ2-2

cdr3_aa: CASSLLTGYGYTF
cdr3_length: 13
v_call: TRBV27
j_call: TRBJ1-2

cdr3_aa: CASSLRLDTGELFF
cdr3_length: 14
v_call: TRBV7-2
j_call: TRBJ2-2

cdr3_aa: CASSLVGTGPEQFF
cdr3_length: 14
v_call: TRBV7-8
j_call: TRBJ2-1

cdr3_aa: CASSRGNEQYF
cdr3_length: 11
v_call: TRBV6-5
j_call: TRBJ2-7

cdr3_aa: CASSHPRVEGTDTQYF
cdr3_length: 16
v_call: TRBV14
j_call: TRBJ2-3

cdr3_aa: CASSFSGLTGELFF
cdr3_length: 14
v_call: TRBV7-3
j_call: TRBJ2-2

cdr3_aa: CASSQDTRDLEQFF
cdr3_length: 14
v_call: TRBV4-3
j_call: TRBJ2-1

cdr3_aa: CASSLSRGDYEQYF
cdr3_length: 14
v_call: TRBV5-1
j_call: TRBJ2-7

cdr3_aa: CASSSPGQGTYEQYF
cdr3_length: 15
v_call: TRBV4-1
j_call: TRBJ2-7

cdr3_aa: CASSPRDSLMLNDGYTF
cdr3_length: 17
v_call: TRBV7-9
j_call: TRBJ1-2

cdr3_aa: CASSGKTGNTMGEQYF
cdr3_length: 16
v_call: TRBV9
j_call: TRBJ2-7

cdr3_aa: CASSPRPPVKSYEQYF
cdr3_length: 16
v_call: TRBV5-1
j_call: TRBJ2-7

cdr3_aa: CASSLGQARRETQYF
cdr3_length: 15
v_call: TRBV28
j_call: TRBJ2-5

cdr3_aa: CASSIGSGSGYEQYF
cdr3_length: 15
v_call: TRBV19
j_call: TRBJ2-7

cdr3_aa: CARMGGVSSGANVLTF
cdr3_length: 16
v_call: TRBV11-2
j_call: TRBJ2-6

cdr3_aa: CASSSGLAGAGTQYF
cdr3_length: 15
v_call: TRBV27
j_call: TRBJ2-5

cdr3_aa: CASSNRTDTQYF
cdr3_length: 12
v_call: TRBV6-6
j_call: TRBJ2-3

cdr3_aa: CASRPLPPGTDSYEQYF
cdr3_length: 17
v_call: TRBV5-5
j_call: TRBJ2-7

cdr3_aa: CASSYGAGGAEQYF
cdr3_length: 14
v_call: TRBV6-5
j_call: TRBJ2-7

cdr3_aa: CASSLPTSRQETQYF
cdr3_length: 15
v_call: TRBV5-4
j_call: TRBJ2-5

cdr3_aa: CASSLGPSYLSYEQYF
cdr3_length: 16
v_call: TRBV27
j_call: TRBJ2-7

cdr3_aa: CSVEGAATTMNTEAFF
cdr3_length: 16
v_call: TRBV29-1
j_call: TRBJ1-1

cdr3_aa: CASTWTSRNNEQFF
cdr3_length: 14
v_call: TRBV7-8
j_call: TRBJ2-1

cdr3_aa: CASSLAGVSNQPQHF
cdr3_length: 15
v_call: TRBV27
j_call: TRBJ1-5